Below, 23 T cell receptor beta chains from the same sample are listed, as sequenced in a study of PD-L1 blockade in urothelial cancer. Libraries were prepared by immunoSEQ multiplex PCR; TCRdb keeps only in-frame clonotypes and omits some of them. This sample has tens of thousands of clones; roughly 85% occur once, and the top ten carry over 12%. Time point meaning: pretreatment peripheral blood. The sample was PBMCs, taken around atezolizumab (anti-PD-L1) treatment. The receptors originated from a woman aged 55-69 years with urothelial cancer.

This rearrangement joins TRBV5-4 to TRBJ2-3, with D perhaps matching TRBD2 (6 bases). Deletions cut 4 bases from V and 4 bases from J, with 16 bases between. The CDR3 sequence is 15 residues long. Germline V gene data show CDR1 as SGHNT and CDR2 as YYREEE (reference sequence). The DNA of the CDR3 is TGTGCCAGCAGCCTTTGGAGGGCATCCGCAGATACGCAGTATTTT. Encoded protein: CASSLWRASADTQYF.

The J gene is TRBJ2-1, the V gene TRBV19, with TRBD2 matching 8 bases. CDR3 length: 17 residues. The germline gives CDR1 LNHDA, CDR2 SQIVND (reference sequence). With 7 bases clipped from V and 1 base from J, the junction kept 12 bases outside the gene matches. CDR3 amino acids: CASIDTRKRGSYNEQFF. CDR3 in DNA: TGTGCCAGTATCGACACCCGAAAGCGGGGGTCCTACAATGAGCAGTTCTTC.

This clone has just one count. The chain employs TRBV5-6 and TRBJ1-4, with a tentative D call TRBD1 (5 bases). Trimming took off 4 bases at V and 10 bases at J, with 14 bases between the two ends. The germline V gene encodes CDR1 SGHDT and CDR2 YYEEEE. The CDR3 runs to 13 residues. For the CDR3, the DNA is TGTGCCAGCAGCACAGGATTTACGGGAAAACTGTTTTTT. Translation gives CASSTGFTGKLFF. Drawing the rest from reference TRBV5-6 and TRBJ1-4, the complete variable domain is DAGVTQSPTHLIKTRGQQVTLRCSPKSGHDTVSWYQQALGQGPQFIFQYYEEEERQRGNFPDRFSGHQFPNYSSELNVNALLLGDSALYLCASSTGFTGKLFFGSGTQLSVL.

The gene calls are TRBV6-5 and TRBJ1-4; TRBD1 agrees at 7 bases. V gave up 5 bases and J gave up 8 bases; unmatched junction bases: 11. CDR1 is MNHEY, CDR2 SVGAGI, per germline. This CDR3 has 15 residues. The CDR3 region has the DNA TGTGCCAGCAGTCTATCAGGGGGGATTGGCGAAAAACTGTTTTTT. This gives the protein CASSLSGGIGEKLFF.

The chain employs TRBV12-5 and TRBJ2-3; 7 bases agree with TRBD1. Germline CDR1 and CDR2: LGHNT and FRNRAP. The CDR3 contains 15 residues. The ends lost 0 bases at V and 1 base at J; junction bases unmatched: 1. The CDR3 region is CASGLVTGGTDTQYF. The CDR3 DNA sequence: TGTGCTAGTGGTTTGGTTACAGGGGGCACAGATACGCAGTATTTT.

This chain links TRBV5-6 with TRBJ2-3, with 12 bases that match TRBD2. Trimming at V came to 0 bases and at J to 7 bases, leaving 6 bases not matched to a gene. From germline, CDR1 is SGHDT and CDR2 YYEEEE. There are 16 residues in the CDR3. CDR3 region: CASSLAPLAGGNTQYF. The CDR3 DNA sequence: TGTGCCAGCAGCTTGGCCCCACTAGCGGGAGGTAATACGCAGTATTTT.

V and J are TRBV4-2 and TRBJ1-2; tentatively, D is TRBD1 (6 bases). The CDR3 spans 14 residues. V was pared by 0 bases and J by 7 bases, with 12 bases between. CDR1 is LGHNA and CDR2 is YNFKEQ in the germline V gene. CDR3 DNA sequence: TGTGCCAGCAGCCAAGACAGGGGCGTGGGTGGCTACACCTTC. This encodes CASSQDRGVGGYTF.

The chain has TRBV6-6 and TRBJ2-5; the match to TRBD2 covers 13 bases. With 6 bases clipped from V and 1 base from J, the junction kept 2 bases outside the gene matches. The CDR3 loop spans 15 amino acids. Germline V gives CDR1 MNHNY, CDR2 SVGAGI (reference sequence). The CDR3 region has the DNA TGTGCCAGCAGGGGGACTAGCGGGGTCCAAGAGACCCAGTACTTC. Its translation: CASRGTSGVQETQYF.

The gene calls are TRBV5-4 and TRBJ2-3, with D unresolved. CDR1 is SGHNT and CDR2 is YYREEE in the germline V gene (reference sequence). With 0 bases removed from V and 0 bases from J, the gap between germline ends came to 8 bases. CDR3 size: 15 residues. The CDR3 DNA sequence: TGTGCCAGCAGCTTGGCAGCGACCAGCACAGATACGCAGTATTTT. Protein: CASSLAATSTDTQYF.

The chain has TRBV6-5 and TRBJ1-3; 8 bases are shared with TRBD1. J lost 6 bases, V lost 0 bases, and 4 bases had no gene match. The CDR3 is made up of 15 amino acids. Germline loops: CDR1 MNHEY, CDR2 SVGAGI. The chain's CDR3 is CASSYSVQGANTIYF. The CDR3 bases are TGTGCCAGCAGTTACTCGGTGCAGGGGGCAAACACCATATATTTT.

V and J are TRBV5-1 and TRBJ1-1; 8 bases align to TRBD1. V lost 0 bases to trimming and J lost 1 base; unmatched junction nucleotides: 2. CDR3 length: 15 amino acids. Germline CDR1 reads SGHRS; CDR2 reads YFSETQ. The CDR3 nucleotides read TGCGCCAGCAGCTTGGCCGGACAGGGGAACACTGAAGCTTTCTTT. Protein: CASSLAGQGNTEAFF.

This rearrangement joins TRBV4-2 to TRBJ2-3; 10 nucleotides match TRBD2. Germline assignment: CDR1 LGHNA and CDR2 YNFKEQ. V was clipped by 1 base and J by 5 bases; unmatched bases: 0. This CDR3 has 14 residues. Here the CDR3 DNA reads TGTGCCAGCAGCCAAGGGACTAGCGGAGATACGCAGTATTTT. It codes for CASSQGTSGDTQYF.

The rearrangement uses TRBV5-5 and TRBJ2-7; 9 bases match TRBD1. V was pared by 4 bases and J by 3 bases, with 5 bases of the junction left unmatched. The CDR3 length is 14 residues. Germline V lookup: CDR1 SGHKS, CDR2 YYEKEE (reference sequence). Here the CDR3 DNA reads TGTGCCAGCAGCCAGGGACAGGGCTTCTACGAGCAGTACTTC. Amino acid sequence: CASSQGQGFYEQYF.

The V call is TRBV9, the J call TRBJ1-2; 7 positions agree with TRBD1. The CDR3 is 16 residues long. CDR1 SGDLS and CDR2 YYNGEE come from the germline V gene. The V segment lost 4 bases and the J segment 4 bases; nucleotides outside the gene matches: 13. Written as DNA, the CDR3 is TGTGCCAGCAGCCCCCACTGGACAGGTTCCCTCTATGGCTACACCTTC. Translating it yields CASSPHWTGSLYGYTF.

The V gene is TRBV4-1, the J gene TRBJ2-7; D gene ambiguous. The germline V gene has CDR1 MGHRA and CDR2 YSYEKL. V shed 1 base and J shed 0 bases, with 7 bases lying between them. This CDR3 is built from 14 residues. In DNA, the CDR3 is TGCGCCAGCAGCCAAGTTAGCAGCTCCTACGAGCAGTACTTC. Encoded protein: CASSQVSSSYEQYF.

This sequence joins TRBV7-6 and TRBJ2-1, with 9 bases matching TRBD2. This CDR3 spans 18 amino acids. V lost 5 bases to trimming and J lost 5 bases; unmatched junction nucleotides: 16. Germline V CDR1 and CDR2: SGHVS, FNYEAQ. CDR3 region: CASSRRGGAGGINNEQFF. The CDR3 nucleotides are TGTGCCAGCAGCCGCCGAGGTGGAGCGGGAGGAATCAACAATGAGCAGTTCTTC.

The genes are TRBV5-5 and TRBJ2-7, with D perhaps TRBD1 or TRBD2 (6 bases each). The CDR3 extends over 13 amino acids. Germline V gene lookup returns CDR1 SGHKS and CDR2 YYEKEE (reference sequence). Trimming removed 7 bases at V and 5 bases at J, with 16 bases between. The CDR3 nucleotides read TGTGCCAGCCGCCTGGGGGGCTTAAACGAGCAGTACTTC. Translation: CASRLGGLNEQYF.

This chain uses TRBV7-2 with TRBJ2-2; the D gene is possibly TRBD2 (8 bases). Trimming pared 5 bases from V and 6 bases from J, leaving 25 bases between. The CDR3 has 18 amino acids. Looked up from germline, CDR1 is SGHTA and CDR2 is FQGNSA. CDR3 in amino acids: CASSARGGQILMAGELFF. CDR3 in DNA: TGTGCCAGCAGCGCCCGGGGGGGACAGATACTTATGGCCGGGGAGCTGTTTTTT.

In this sample, this clone turned up once. This chain uses TRBV5-1 with TRBJ2-2; TRBD2 matches 7 bases. The junction had 10 bases not matched to a gene; V was cut back by 6 bases and J by 5 bases. Germline V lookup: CDR1 SGHRS, CDR2 YFSETQ. CDR3 length: 15 residues. Here the CDR3 DNA reads TGCGCCAGCACCACCGGGGACTACCAAACCGGGGAGCTGTTTTTT. Encoded protein: CASTTGDYQTGELFF.

V gene TRBV5-4 combines with J gene TRBJ2-3, with 8 bases aligning to TRBD1. Germline CDR1 is SGHNT and CDR2 is YYREEE (reference sequence). CDR3 size: 16 residues. Unmatched junction bases numbered 11, after V lost 4 bases and J lost 4 bases. This chain's CDR3 is CASSGQGRRGPDTQYF. CDR3 bases: TGTGCCAGCAGCGGACAGGGAAGGAGGGGCCCAGATACGCAGTATTTT.

This clone is termed medium-sized. This chain connects TRBV5-6 to TRBJ2-3; no reliable D call. The CDR3 covers 12 residues. The germline V gene encodes CDR1 SGHDT and CDR2 YYEEEE. The V and J ends lost 4 bases and 7 bases respectively, with 10 bases between them. CDR3 loop: CASSQYLNTQYF. The CDR3 nucleotides read TGTGCCAGCAGCCAATACCTAAATACGCAGTATTTT.

V usage is TRBV19 and J usage is TRBJ2-7, with TRBD2 identical over 8 bases. V trimming: 2 bases; J trimming: 3 bases; junction bases outside the gene matches: 0. The CDR3 is made up of 13 amino acids. Looked up from germline, CDR1 is LNHDA and CDR2 is SQIVND (reference sequence). The CDR3 DNA is TGTGCCAGTAGTATAACTAGCGGCTACGAGCAGTACTTC. Amino acid sequence: CASSITSGYEQYF.

The sample holds a few counts of this clone. The chain carries TRBV10-2 and TRBJ1-5, with D perhaps TRBD1 (5 bases). V lost 6 bases and J lost 5, with 11 bases in between. CDR3 length: 13 residues. The germline V gene has CDR1 WSHSY and CDR2 SAAADI. This CDR3 reads CASSGGRDQPQHF. In nucleotides, the CDR3 is TGCGCCAGCAGCGGGGGAAGGGATCAGCCCCAGCATTTT.